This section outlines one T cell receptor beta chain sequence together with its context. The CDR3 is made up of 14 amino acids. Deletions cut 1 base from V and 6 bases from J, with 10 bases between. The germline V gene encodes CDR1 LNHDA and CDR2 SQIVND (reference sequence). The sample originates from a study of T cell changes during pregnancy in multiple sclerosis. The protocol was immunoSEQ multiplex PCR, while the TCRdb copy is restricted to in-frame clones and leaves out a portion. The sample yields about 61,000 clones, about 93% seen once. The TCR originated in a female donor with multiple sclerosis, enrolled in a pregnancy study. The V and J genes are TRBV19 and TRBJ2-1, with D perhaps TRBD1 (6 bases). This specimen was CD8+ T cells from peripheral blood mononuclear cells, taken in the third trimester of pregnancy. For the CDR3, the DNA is TGTGCCAGTAGTATAGGTGGGGGCTTCAATGAGCAGTTCTTC. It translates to CASSIGGGFNEQFF. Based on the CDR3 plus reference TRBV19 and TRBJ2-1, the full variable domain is DGGITQSPKYLFRKEGQNVTLSCEQNLNHDAMYWYRQDPGQGLRLIYYSQIVNDFQKGDIAEGYSVSREKKESFPLTVTSAQKNPTAFYLCASSIGGGFNEQFFGPGTRLTVL.